A selection of T cell receptor beta chains follows, all from one sample in a study of T cells in Graves' hyperthyroidism and ophthalmopathy. TCRdb analysed the multiplex PCR reads with MiXCR anew, one entry per CDR3 protein. The data hold fewer than 250,000 distinct CDR3 sequences, with about 16% observed a single time. Sequences were obtained from blood. The receptors originated from a woman younger than 35 with Graves' ophthalmopathy. Both conserved end residues are part of each CDR3. A D gene is named only where the DNA matches it firmly. Clone size is shown for a subset of rows, as once, few, many or a class of expanded clone.

. 17 TRBJ1-2 many TRBV2 CASKDLASGHQNYGYTF TGTGCCAGCAAAGACTTAGCCTCGGGACACCAAAACTATGGCTACACCTTC
. 16 TRBJ1-1 many TRBV6-1 CASSEVRRSKRTEAFF TGTGCCAGCAGTGAAGTCAGACGCTCCAAGCGCACTGAAGCTTTCTTT
. 16 TRBJ1-2 many TRBV5-6 CASSFGGIRIWYGYTF TGTGCCAGCAGCTTCGGTGGCATTCGGATTTGGTATGGCTACACCTTC
. 12 TRBJ1-5 many TRBV10-3 CATRDINQPQHF TGTGCCACCCGGGACATTAATCAGCCCCAGCATTTT
. 15 TRBJ2-3 many TRBV2 CASSEAFLSADTQYF TGTGCCAGCAGTGAAGCTTTTCTTTCAGCAGATACGCAGTATTTT
TRBD1 16 TRBJ2-7 . TRBV3-1 CASSQFRDRGANEQYF TGTGCCAGCAGCCAATTCCGGGACAGGGGCGCCAACGAGCAGTACTTC
TRBD1 15 TRBJ1-6 many TRBV27 CASSLSTGGRSPLHF TGTGCCAGCAGTTTATCCACAGGGGGTAGATCACCCCTCCACTTT
. 16 TRBJ1-1 . TRBV11-2 CASSPPPWLMNTEAFF TGTGCCAGCAGCCCCCCTCCTTGGCTGATGAACACTGAAGCTTTCTTT
. 12 TRBJ1-1 many TRBV29-1 CSGGHKNTEAFF TGCAGCGGCGGACACAAGAACACTGAAGCTTTCTTT
. 15 TRBJ2-2 many TRBV7-2 CASSLWDTNTGELFF TGTGCCAGCAGCTTATGGGACACCAACACCGGGGAGCTGTTTTTT
. 12 TRBJ2-5 . TRBV29-1 CSVDRNQETQYF TGCAGCGTTGACAGGAACCAAGAGACCCAGTACTTC
. 13 TRBJ1-1 many TRBV19 CASSEGSGTEAFF TGTGCCAGCAGTGAAGGCTCAGGTACTGAAGCTTTCTTT
. 15 TRBJ1-5 few TRBV5-6 CASSHGPGRNQPQHF TGTGCCAGCAGCCATGGACCGGGCCGGAATCAGCCCCAGCATTTT
. 15 TRBJ2-7 . TRBV11-2 CASSSPPQGGYEQYF TGTGCCAGCAGCTCCCCCCCCCAGGGGGGGTACGAGCAGTACTTC
TRBD2 17 TRBJ2-5 . TRBV29-1 CSVCLIGTSGNQETQYF TGCAGCGTCTGTTTGATCGGGACTAGCGGGAATCAAGAGACCCAGTACTTC
. 14 TRBJ2-4 few TRBV7-2 CASSLDGRGNIQYF TGTGCCAGCAGCCTAGACGGACGAGGAAACATTCAGTACTTC
. 14 TRBJ1-2 many TRBV30 CAWKRDWPEDGYTF TGTGCCTGGAAAAGGGACTGGCCCGAGGATGGCTACACCTTC
. 15 TRBJ1-3 many TRBV28 CASRTGYSAGNTIYF TGTGCCAGCAGAACAGGGTACTCCGCTGGAAACACCATATATTTT
. 13 TRBJ2-1 once TRBV9 CASSVGPLNEQFF TGTGCCAGCAGCGTAGGACCGCTCAATGAGCAGTTCTTC
. 14 TRBJ2-1 few TRBV4-1 CASSPNEFLNEQFF TGCGCCAGCAGCCCAAACGAGTTTTTGAATGAGCAGTTCTTC
. 16 TRBJ1-2 many TRBV20-1 CSAQEGGGRPDYGYTF TGCAGTGCACAAGAAGGGGGGGGGCGGCCGGACTATGGCTACACCTTC
. 12 TRBJ1-1 many TRBV5-1 CASSLLGVEAFF TGCGCCAGCAGCTTGTTAGGGGTGGAAGCTTTCTTT
TRBD2 17 TRBJ2-1 many TRBV7-2 CASSLFSGTSSYNEQFF TGTGCCAGCAGCTTATTTAGCGGGACGAGCTCCTACAATGAGCAGTTCTTC
TRBD1 17 TRBJ2-2 many TRBV13 CASSLKPGTGSTGELFF TGTGCCAGCAGCTTAAAACCCGGGACAGGGAGCACCGGGGAGCTGTTTTTT
TRBD1 14 TRBJ1-4 many TRBV18 CASSPGQSNEKLFF TGTGCCAGCTCGCCGGGACAGTCTAATGAAAAACTGTTTTTT
. 12 TRBJ1-2 many TRBV19 CASSRGSNGYTF TGTGCCAGTAGTCGGGGGTCAAATGGCTACACCTTC
TRBD1 15 TRBJ1-2 many TRBV5-1 CASSLGGQGAQGYTF TGCGCCAGCAGCTTGGGGGGCCAGGGGGCGCAGGGCTACACCTTC
TRBD2 16 TRBJ2-1 many TRBV20-1 CSARVLAGSSYNEQFF TGCAGTGCTAGAGTCCTAGCGGGAAGCTCCTACAATGAGCAGTTCTTC
. 13 TRBJ2-5 many TRBV7-2 CASSFRPVETQYF TGTGCCAGCAGCTTTAGACCCGTAGAGACCCAGTACTTC
TRBD2 16 TRBJ2-1 few TRBV19 CASSIDSRGLYNEQFF TGTGCCAGTAGTATAGATTCGCGGGGGTTATACAATGAGCAGTTCTTC
TRBD1 18 TRBJ1-6 many TRBV27 CASSRQRTGTSYNSPLHF TGTGCCAGCAGCCGACAACGGACAGGGACCTCCTATAATTCACCCCTCCACTTT
. 14 TRBJ1-4 many TRBV6-1 CASSVRHWGEKLFF TGTGCCAGCAGTGTTAGGCATTGGGGTGAAAAACTGTTTTTT
TRBD1 15 TRBJ2-5 many TRBV30 CAWSLLGQGKETQYF TGTGCCTGGAGTCTCCTCGGACAGGGGAAAGAGACCCAGTACTTC
. 14 TRBJ1-2 few TRBV28 CASSFGVNNYGYTF TGTGCCAGCAGTTTCGGTGTAAATAACTATGGCTACACCTTC
TRBD1 16 TRBJ1-5 many TRBV6-1 CASRQGITYSNQPQHF TGTGCCAGCCGACAGGGGATAACGTATAGCAATCAGCCCCAGCATTTT